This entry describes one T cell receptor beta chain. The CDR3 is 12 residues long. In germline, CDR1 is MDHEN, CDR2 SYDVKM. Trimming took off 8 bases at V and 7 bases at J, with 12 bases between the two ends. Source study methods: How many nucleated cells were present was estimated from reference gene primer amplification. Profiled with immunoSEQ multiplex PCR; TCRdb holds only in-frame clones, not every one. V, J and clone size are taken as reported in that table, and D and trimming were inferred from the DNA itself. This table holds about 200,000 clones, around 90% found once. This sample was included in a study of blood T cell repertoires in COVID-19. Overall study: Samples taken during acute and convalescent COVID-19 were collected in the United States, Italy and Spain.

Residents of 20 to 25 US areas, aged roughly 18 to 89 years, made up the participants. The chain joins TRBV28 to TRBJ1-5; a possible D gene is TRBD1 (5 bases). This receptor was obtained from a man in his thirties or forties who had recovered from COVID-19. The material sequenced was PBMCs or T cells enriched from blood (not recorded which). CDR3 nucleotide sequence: TGTGCCAGCTGGGGGGGTTTACAGCCCCAGCATTTT. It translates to CASWGGLQPQHF.